This T cell receptor (beta chain) appears in the sequencing data of a study of CD8+CD57+ T cells in acquired aplastic anemia (dated by TCRdb to about 2018). Some background on the complete study: On average, sorted CD4+ and CD8+ cells yielded about 3 ug of extracted DNA, with a range of about 0.17 to 27.4 ug. For healthy donor samples, the average read count was roughly 9.9 million for CD4+ cells and fewer than 14 million for CD8+ cells.

TCR beta VDJ combination and CDR3 sequence profiling used genomic DNA as the template. TCR repertoire sequencing was run on an Illumina HiSeq 2000. Concerning the study's data processing: TRBV/TRBJ rearrangement plots, CDR3 size and DJ length profiles, and Simpson's diversity index were used to assess repertoires. The most abundant DNA sequence in the deep sequencing data was defined as the immunodominant clone. CDR3 amino acid sequences were checked for sharing across subjects and were also compared against the VDJdb database and published repertoires. The public reads were reprocessed in TCRdb via fastp at Q25 and MiXCR, keeping in-frame beta chains. Each entry is one CDR3 protein sequence, shown with its most common DNA and genes. These V and J calls originate from TCRdb's pipeline instead of the authors' own analysis. The sample table holds 62,000 or so distinct CDR3 sequences, of which 45% to 55% were seen once. About 8% of the sample rests with the top ten.

The study deep-sequenced TCR repertoires of sorted CD4+ and CD8+ blood T cells from severe aplastic anemia patients and healthy subjects. Ficoll-Paque density gradient centrifugation was used to isolate peripheral blood mononuclear cells. CD4+ and CD8+ T cells were sorted by FACS or magnetic beads before DNA extraction. The CDR3 measures 12 amino acids from cysteine to phenylalanine. Here the CDR3 DNA is all that survives: 36 bases in frame from base 1. CDR1 and CDR2 (LNHDA, SQIVND) derive from the germline V gene (reference sequence). V is clipped by 7 bases and J by 3 bases, and the sequence between their germline boundaries is 9 bases long. By how much of the sample it makes up, this clonotype is medium-sized (0.01 to 0.1%). The antigen it recognizes is unknown. Base qualities are not recorded, but no much larger clone differs from it by a single base. The research as a whole found: Around 28 CD8+ CDR3 sequences were found to be shared between patients and controls, but these sequences appeared to be highly expressed in patients and within the immunodominant clones of the patients. Patients and healthy controls showed no significant difference in CD8+ Simpson's diversity (P=0.060).

Sequenced material: sorted CD4+, CD8+, or CD8+CD57+ T cells (not recorded which) from PBMCs. This receptor was obtained from a human donor in good health, serving as a control. The V and J genes are TRBV19 and TRBJ1-1; the D gene is unclear. In nucleotide form, the sequence is TGTGCCAGTACCCTACATGACACTGAAGCTTTCTTT. It specifies CASTLHDTEAFF.